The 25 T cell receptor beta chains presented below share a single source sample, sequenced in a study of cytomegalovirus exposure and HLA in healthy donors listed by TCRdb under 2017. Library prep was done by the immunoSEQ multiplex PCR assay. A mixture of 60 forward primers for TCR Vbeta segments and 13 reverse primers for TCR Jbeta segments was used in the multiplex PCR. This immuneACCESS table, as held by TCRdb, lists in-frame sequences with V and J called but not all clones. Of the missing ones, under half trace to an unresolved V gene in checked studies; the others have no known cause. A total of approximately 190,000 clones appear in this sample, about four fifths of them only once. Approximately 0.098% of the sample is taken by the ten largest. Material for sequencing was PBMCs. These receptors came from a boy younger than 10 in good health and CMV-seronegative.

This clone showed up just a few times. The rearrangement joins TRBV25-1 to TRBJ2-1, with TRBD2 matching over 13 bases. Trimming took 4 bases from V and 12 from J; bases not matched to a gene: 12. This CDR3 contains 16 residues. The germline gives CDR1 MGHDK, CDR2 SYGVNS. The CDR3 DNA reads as TGTGCCAGCAGTGGGAACGACGGGACTAGCGGGGCGGGGCAGTTCTTC. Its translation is CASSGNDGTSGAGQFF.

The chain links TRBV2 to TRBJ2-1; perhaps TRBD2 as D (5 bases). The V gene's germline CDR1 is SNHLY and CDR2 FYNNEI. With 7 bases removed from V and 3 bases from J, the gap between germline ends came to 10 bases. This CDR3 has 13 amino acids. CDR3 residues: CASTPRGYNEQFF. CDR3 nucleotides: TGTGCCAGCACCCCTCGGGGCTACAATGAGCAGTTCTTC.

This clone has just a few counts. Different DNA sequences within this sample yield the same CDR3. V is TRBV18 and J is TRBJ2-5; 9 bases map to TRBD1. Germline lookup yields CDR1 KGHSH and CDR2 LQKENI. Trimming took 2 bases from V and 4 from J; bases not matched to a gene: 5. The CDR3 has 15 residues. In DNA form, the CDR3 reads TGTGCCAGCTCACCAGGGACAGGGAGGGGAGAGACCCAGTACTTC. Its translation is CASSPGTGRGETQYF.

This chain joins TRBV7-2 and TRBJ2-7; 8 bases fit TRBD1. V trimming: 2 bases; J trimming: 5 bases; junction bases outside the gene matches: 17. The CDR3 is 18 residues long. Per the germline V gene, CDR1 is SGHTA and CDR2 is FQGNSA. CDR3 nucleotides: TGTGCCAGCAGCTTAAGTATGAGAAGCGGCAGGGGGCGGGACGAGCAGTACTTC. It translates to CASSLSMRSGRGRDEQYF.

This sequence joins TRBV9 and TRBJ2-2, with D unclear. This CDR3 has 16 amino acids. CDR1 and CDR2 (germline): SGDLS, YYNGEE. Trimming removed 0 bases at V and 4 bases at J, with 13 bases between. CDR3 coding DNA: TGTGCCAGCAGCGTAGGAACTACCCCACTCACCGGGGAGCTGTTTTTT. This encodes CASSVGTTPLTGELFF. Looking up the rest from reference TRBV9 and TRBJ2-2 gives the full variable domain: DSGVTQTPKHLITATGQRVTLRCSPRSGDLSVYWYQQSLDQGLQFLIQYYNGEERAKGNILERFSAQQFPDLHSELNLSSLELGDSALYFCASSVGTTPLTGELFFGEGSRLTVL.

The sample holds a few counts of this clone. The CDR3 region has the DNA TGTGCCAGCAGTTACGACGGAGTATTCTCGGCGGGCTACACCTTC. Its protein product is CASSYDGVFSAGYTF. The V and J genes are TRBV6-5 and TRBJ1-2; no reliable D call. V was cut by 2 bases and J by 8 bases, with 18 bases left in between. The V gene's germline CDR1 is MNHEY and CDR2 SVGAGI. This CDR3 region has 15 residues.

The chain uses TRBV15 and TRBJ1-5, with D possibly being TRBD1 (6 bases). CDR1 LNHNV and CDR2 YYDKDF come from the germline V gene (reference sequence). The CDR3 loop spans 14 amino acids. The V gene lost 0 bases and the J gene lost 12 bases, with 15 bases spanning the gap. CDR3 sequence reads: CATSRDQRGGSQHF. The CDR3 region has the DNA TGTGCCACCAGCAGAGATCAGAGGGGGGGGAGCCAGCATTTT.

The CDR3 DNA follows: TGTGCCAGCAGCCTAGGGGAGGTCAGCTTCGAGCAGTACTTC. Translated: CASSLGEVSFEQYF. V is TRBV7-9 and J is TRBJ2-7; tentatively, D is TRBD2 (6 bases). V was shortened by 5 bases and J by 6 bases, with 17 bases between the two germline ends. This CDR3 has 14 residues. Germline loops: CDR1 SEHNR, CDR2 FQNEAQ (reference sequence).

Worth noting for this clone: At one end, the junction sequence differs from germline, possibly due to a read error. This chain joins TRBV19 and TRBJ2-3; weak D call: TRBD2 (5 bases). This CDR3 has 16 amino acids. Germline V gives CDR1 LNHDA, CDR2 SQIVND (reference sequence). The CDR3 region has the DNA TGTGCCAGTAGAATAGGGCGGGCAGCACGCACAGATACGCAGTATTTT. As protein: CASRIGRAARTDTQYF.

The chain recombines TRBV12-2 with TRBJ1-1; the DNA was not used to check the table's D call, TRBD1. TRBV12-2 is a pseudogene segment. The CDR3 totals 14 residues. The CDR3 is CASRLVSQDTEAFF. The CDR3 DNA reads TGTGCAAGTCGCTTAGTAAGTCAGGACACTGAAGCTTTCTTT.

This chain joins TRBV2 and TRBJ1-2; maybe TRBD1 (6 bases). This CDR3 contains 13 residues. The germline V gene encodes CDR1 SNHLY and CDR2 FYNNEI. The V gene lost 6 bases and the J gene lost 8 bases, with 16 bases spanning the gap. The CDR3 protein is CASSLTGSGGYTF. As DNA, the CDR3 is TGTGCCAGCAGCCTTACAGGGAGTGGCGGCTACACCTTC.

The CDR3 is CASSDSVYEQYF. The CDR3 bases are TGTGCCAGCAGTGACTCGGTCTACGAGCAGTACTTC. The chain links TRBV2 to TRBJ2-7; D is uncertain. Germline-derived CDR1 and CDR2 are SNHLY and FYNNEI. The CDR3 spans 12 residues. V lost 3 bases and J lost 3, with 6 bases in between.

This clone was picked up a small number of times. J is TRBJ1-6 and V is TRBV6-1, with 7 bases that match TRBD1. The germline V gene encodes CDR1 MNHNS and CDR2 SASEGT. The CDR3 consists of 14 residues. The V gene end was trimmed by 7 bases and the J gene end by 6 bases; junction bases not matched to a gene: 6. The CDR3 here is CASTPDRVNSPLHF. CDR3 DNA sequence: TGTGCCAGCACCCCCGACAGGGTTAATTCACCCCTCCACTTT.

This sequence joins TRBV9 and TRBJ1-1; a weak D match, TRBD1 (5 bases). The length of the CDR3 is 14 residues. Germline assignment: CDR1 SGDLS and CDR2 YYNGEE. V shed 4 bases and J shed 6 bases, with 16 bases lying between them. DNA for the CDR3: TGTGCCAGCAGCACAACCCCAGGGCGAGCTGAAGCTTTCTTT. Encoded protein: CASSTTPGRAEAFF.

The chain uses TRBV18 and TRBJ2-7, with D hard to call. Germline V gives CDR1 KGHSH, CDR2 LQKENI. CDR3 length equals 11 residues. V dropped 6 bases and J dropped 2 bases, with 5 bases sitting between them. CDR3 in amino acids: CASSPAYEQYF. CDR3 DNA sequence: TGTGCCAGCTCCCCGGCCTACGAGCAGTACTTC.

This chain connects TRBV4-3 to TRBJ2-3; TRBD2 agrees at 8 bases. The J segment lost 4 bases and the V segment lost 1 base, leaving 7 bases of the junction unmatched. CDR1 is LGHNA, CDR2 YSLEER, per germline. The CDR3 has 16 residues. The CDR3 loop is CASSQVSGGASDTQYF. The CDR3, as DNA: TGCGCCAGCAGCCAAGTTTCCGGGGGGGCGTCAGATACGCAGTATTTT.

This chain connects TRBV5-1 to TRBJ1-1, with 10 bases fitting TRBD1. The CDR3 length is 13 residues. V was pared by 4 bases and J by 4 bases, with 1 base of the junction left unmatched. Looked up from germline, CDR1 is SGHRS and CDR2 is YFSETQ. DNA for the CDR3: TGCGCCAGCAGCCGGACAGGGGGCACTGAAGCTTTCTTT. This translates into CASSRTGGTEAFF.

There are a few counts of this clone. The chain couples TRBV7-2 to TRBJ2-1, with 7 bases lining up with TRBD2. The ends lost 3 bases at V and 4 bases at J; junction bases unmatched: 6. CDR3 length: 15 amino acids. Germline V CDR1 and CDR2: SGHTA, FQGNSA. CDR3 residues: CASSFSSGKYNEQFF. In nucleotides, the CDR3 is TGTGCCAGCAGCTTCTCTAGCGGAAAATACAATGAGCAGTTCTTC. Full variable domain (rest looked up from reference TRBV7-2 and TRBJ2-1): GAGVSQSPSNKVTEKGKDVELRCDPISGHTALYWYRQSLGQGLEFLIYFQGNSAPDKSGLPSDRFSAERTGGSVSTLTIQRTQQEDSAVYLCASSFSSGKYNEQFFGPGTRLTVL.

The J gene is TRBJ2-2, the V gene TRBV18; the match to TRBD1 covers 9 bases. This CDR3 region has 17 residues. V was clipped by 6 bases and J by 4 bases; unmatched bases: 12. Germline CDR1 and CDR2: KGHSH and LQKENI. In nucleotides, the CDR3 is TGTGCCAGCTCCCTCCTTTCCGGGACAGGGTTCACCGGGGAGCTGTTTTTT. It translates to CASSLLSGTGFTGELFF.

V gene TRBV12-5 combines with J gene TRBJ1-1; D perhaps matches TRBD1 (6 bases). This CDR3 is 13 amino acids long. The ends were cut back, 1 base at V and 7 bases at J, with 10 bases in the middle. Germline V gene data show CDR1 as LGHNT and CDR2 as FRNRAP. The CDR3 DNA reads TGTGCTAGTGGTTTGGAACAGGGTAGTGAAGCTTTCTTT. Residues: CASGLEQGSEAFF.

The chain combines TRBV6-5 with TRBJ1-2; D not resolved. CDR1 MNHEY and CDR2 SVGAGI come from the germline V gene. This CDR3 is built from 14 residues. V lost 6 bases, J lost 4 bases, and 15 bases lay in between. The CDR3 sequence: CASRDYAGGYGYTF. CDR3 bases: TGTGCCAGCAGGGACTATGCGGGCGGCTATGGCTACACCTTC.

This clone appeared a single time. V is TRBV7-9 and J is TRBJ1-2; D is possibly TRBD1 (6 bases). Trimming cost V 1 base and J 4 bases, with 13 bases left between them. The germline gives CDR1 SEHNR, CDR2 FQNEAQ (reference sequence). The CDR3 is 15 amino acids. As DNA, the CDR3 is TGTGCCAGCAGCTTAGTCGACAAGGGGGTCTATGGCTACACCTTC. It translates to CASSLVDKGVYGYTF. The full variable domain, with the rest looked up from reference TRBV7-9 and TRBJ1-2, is DTGVSQNPRHKITKRGQNVTFRCDPISEHNRLYWYRQTLGQGPEFLTYFQNEAQLEKSRLLSDRFSAERPKGSFSTLEIQRTEQGDSAMYLCASSLVDKGVYGYTFGSGTRLTVV.

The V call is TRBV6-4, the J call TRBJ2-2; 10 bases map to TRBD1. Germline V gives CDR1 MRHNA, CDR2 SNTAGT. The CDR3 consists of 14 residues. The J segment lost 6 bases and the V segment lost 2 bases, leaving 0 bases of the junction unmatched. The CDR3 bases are TGTGCCAGCAGTGACGGACAGGGGGCCGGGGAGCTGTTTTTT. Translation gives CASSDGQGAGELFF.

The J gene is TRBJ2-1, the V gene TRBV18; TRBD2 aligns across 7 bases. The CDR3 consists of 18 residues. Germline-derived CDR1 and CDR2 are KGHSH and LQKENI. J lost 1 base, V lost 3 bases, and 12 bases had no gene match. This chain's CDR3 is CASSPLTSAPRSYNEQFF. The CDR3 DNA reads TGTGCCAGCTCACCCTTAACTAGCGCCCCCAGGTCCTACAATGAGCAGTTCTTC.

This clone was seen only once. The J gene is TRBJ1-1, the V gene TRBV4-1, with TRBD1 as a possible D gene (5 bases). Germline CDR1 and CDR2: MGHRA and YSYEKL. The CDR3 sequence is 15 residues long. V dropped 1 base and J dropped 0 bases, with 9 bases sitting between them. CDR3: CASSQGGGMNTEAFF. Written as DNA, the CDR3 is TGCGCCAGCAGCCAAGGGGGGGGTATGAACACTGAAGCTTTCTTT.